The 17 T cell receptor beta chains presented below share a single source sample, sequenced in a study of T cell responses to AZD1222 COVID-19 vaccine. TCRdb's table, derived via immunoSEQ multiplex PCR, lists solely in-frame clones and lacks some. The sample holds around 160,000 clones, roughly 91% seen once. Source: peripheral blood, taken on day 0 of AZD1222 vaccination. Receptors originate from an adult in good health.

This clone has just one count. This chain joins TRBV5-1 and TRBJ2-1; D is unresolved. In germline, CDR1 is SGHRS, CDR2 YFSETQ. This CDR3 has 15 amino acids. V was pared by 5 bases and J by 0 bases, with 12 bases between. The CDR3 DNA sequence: TGCGCCAGCAGTTTTACTGTTTCCTCCTACAATGAGCAGTTCTTC. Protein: CASSFTVSSYNEQFF.

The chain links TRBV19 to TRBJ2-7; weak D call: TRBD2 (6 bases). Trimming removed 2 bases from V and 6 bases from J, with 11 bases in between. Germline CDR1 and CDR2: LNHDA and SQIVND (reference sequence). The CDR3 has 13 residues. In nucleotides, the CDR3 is TGTGCCAGTAGTATAACGGGAGCTCGCGAGCAGTACTTC. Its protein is CASSITGAREQYF.

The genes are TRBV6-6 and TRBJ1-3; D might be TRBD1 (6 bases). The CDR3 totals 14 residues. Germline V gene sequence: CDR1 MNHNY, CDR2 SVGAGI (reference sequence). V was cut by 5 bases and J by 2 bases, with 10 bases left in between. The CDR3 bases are TGTGCCAGCAGTCGACAGGCCCCTGGAAACACCATATATTTT. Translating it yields CASSRQAPGNTIYF.

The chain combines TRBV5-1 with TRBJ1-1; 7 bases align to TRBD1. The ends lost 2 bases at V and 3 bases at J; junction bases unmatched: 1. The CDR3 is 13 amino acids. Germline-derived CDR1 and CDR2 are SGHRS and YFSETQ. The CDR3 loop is CASSLRGHTEAFF. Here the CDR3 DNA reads TGCGCCAGCAGCTTAAGGGGGCACACTGAAGCTTTCTTT.

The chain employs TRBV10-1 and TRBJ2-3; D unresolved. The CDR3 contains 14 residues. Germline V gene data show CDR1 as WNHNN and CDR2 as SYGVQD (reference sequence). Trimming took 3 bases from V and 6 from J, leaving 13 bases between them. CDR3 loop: CASSDHLEPDTQYF. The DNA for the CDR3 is TGCGCCAGCAGTGATCACCTAGAGCCGGATACGCAGTATTTT.

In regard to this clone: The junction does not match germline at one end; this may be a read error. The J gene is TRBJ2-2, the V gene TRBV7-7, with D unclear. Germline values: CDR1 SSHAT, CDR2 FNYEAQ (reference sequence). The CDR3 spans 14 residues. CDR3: CASSSQPNTGELFF. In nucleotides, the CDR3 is TGTGCTAGCAGCTCACAGCCGAACACCGGGGAGCTGTTTTTT.

CDR3 amino acids: CASSLEVRSPLHF. The CDR3 DNA reads as TGTGCCAGCAGCTTAGAGGTTCGCTCACCCCTCCACTTT. The rearrangement links TRBV7-8 to TRBJ1-6, with unresolved D. Germline V gene lookup returns CDR1 SGHVS and CDR2 FQNEAQ. V was pared by 1 base and J by 10 bases, with 8 bases between. This CDR3 is built from 13 residues.

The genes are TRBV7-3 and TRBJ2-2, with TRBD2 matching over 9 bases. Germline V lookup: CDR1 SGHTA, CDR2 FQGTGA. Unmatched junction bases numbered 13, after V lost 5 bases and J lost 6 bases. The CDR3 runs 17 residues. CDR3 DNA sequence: TGTGCCAGCAGCCCCACGGGGACTAGCTTAGGACCCGGGGAGCTGTTTTTT. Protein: CASSPTGTSLGPGELFF.

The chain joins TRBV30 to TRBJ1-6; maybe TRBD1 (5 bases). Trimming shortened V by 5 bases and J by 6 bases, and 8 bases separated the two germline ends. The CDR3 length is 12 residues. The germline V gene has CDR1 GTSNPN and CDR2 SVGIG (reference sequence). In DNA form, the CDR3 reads TGTGCCTGGGGGGGACCTAATTCACCCCTCCACTTT. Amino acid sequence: CAWGGPNSPLHF.

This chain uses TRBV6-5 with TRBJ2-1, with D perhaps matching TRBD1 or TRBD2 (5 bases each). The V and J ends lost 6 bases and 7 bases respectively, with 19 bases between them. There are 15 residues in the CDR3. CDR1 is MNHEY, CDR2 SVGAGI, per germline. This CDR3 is CASSTPLGEGNEQFF. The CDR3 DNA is TGTGCCAGCAGCACACCATTGGGGGAAGGGAATGAGCAGTTCTTC.

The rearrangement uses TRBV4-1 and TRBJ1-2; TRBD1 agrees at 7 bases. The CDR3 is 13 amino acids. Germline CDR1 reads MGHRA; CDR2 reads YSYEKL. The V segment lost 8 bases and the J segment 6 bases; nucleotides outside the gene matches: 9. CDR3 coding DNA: TGCGCCAGCCGAGGGACAGTAGGTCATGGCTACACCTTC. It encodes CASRGTVGHGYTF.

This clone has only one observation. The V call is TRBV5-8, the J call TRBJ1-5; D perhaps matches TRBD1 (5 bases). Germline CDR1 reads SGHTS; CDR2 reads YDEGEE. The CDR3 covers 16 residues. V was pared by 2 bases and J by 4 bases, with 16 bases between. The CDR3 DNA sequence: TGTGCCAGCAGCTTACTAGCAGGGAAGAGTAATCAGCCCCAGCATTTT. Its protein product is CASSLLAGKSNQPQHF.

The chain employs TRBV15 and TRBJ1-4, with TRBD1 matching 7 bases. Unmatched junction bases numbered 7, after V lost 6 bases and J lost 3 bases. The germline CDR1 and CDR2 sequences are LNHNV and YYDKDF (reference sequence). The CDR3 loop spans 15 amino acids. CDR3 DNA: TGTGCCACCAGACGGAACAGGGGTTCTAATGAAAAACTGTTTTTT. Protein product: CATRRNRGSNEKLFF.

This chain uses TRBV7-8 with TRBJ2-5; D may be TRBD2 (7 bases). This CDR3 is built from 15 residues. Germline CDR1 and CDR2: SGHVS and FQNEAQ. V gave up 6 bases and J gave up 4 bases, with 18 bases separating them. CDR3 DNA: TGTGCCAGCAGTTTGAGTCGGGGGGCGGGAGAGACCCAGTACTTC. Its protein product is CASSLSRGAGETQYF.

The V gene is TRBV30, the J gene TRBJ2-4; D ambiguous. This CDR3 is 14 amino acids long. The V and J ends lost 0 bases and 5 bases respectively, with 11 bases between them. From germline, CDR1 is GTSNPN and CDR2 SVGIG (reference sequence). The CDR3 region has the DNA TGTGCCTGGAGTGTACTTACCCGGGAAAACATTCAGTACTTC. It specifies CAWSVLTRENIQYF.

CDR3 DNA sequence: TGTGCCAGCAGCCAAGAGACGGACAGTAGCAATCAGCCCCAGCATTTT. Translation: CASSQETDSSNQPQHF. The gene calls are TRBV14 and TRBJ1-5; D is perhaps TRBD1 (6 bases). This CDR3 comprises 16 residues. V dropped 0 bases and J dropped 0 bases, with 9 bases sitting between them. Germline CDR1 reads SGHDN; CDR2 reads FVKESK.

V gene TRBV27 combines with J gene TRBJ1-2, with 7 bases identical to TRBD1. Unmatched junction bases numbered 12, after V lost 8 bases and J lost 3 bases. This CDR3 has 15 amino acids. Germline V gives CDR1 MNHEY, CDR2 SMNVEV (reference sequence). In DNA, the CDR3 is TGTGCCAGCTCCCAAGGTGCAGGGGGACACTATGGCTACACCTTC. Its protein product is CASSQGAGGHYGYTF.